The 27 T cell receptor beta chains in this list originate from one sample, sequenced in a study of blood T cell repertoires in COVID-19. Sequencing used immunoSEQ multiplex PCR; TCRdb keeps in-frame clones, though not all of them. The sample consists of about 150,000 clones, about 86% of them appearing once. Sequencing was carried out using peripheral blood. The receptors were gathered from a man between 45 and 60 years old with active or convalescent COVID-19.

The chain is built from TRBV12-3 or TRBV12-4 and TRBJ1-1; a weak D match, TRBD1 (6 bases). The V end was cut by 7 bases, the J end by 4 bases, with 13 bases between. This CDR3 is built from 13 residues. The CDR3 loop is CASKQGRGTEAFF. The CDR3 DNA reads TGTGCCAGCAAACAGGGACGGGGCACTGAAGCTTTCTTT.

The V gene is TRBV5-4, the J gene TRBJ2-3; 8 nucleotides agree with TRBD2. This CDR3 has 16 amino acids. Germline loops: CDR1 SGHNT, CDR2 YYREEE (reference sequence). The junction had 9 bases not matched to a gene; V was cut back by 5 bases and J by 1 base. The CDR3 loop is CASSPPARGGTDTQYF. The DNA for the CDR3 is TGTGCCAGCAGTCCCCCCGCGCGGGGGGGCACAGATACGCAGTATTTT.

The chain employs TRBV10-3 and TRBJ2-2, with 7 bases matching TRBD2. V lost 6 bases, J lost 4 bases, and 5 bases stayed unmatched. Looked up from germline, CDR1 is ENHRY and CDR2 is SYGVKD. This CDR3 has 14 amino acids. For the CDR3, the DNA is TGTGCCATCAGACCCGGGGGGTCCACCGGGGAGCTGTTTTTT. Protein sequence: CAIRPGGSTGELFF.

This clone has just one count. The V gene is TRBV20-1, the J gene TRBJ2-3, with TRBD2 matching over 9 bases. V shed 3 bases, J shed 0 bases, and the junction held 7 bases outside the gene matches. Germline CDR1 DFQATT, CDR2 SNEGSKA (reference sequence). The CDR3 covers 16 residues. For the CDR3, the DNA is TGCAGTGCTAGTTTAGGGACTAGCCTTAGCACAGATACGCAGTATTTT. Encoded protein: CSASLGTSLSTDTQYF.

In its sample, this clone was seen once. V usage is TRBV24-1 and J usage is TRBJ2-1; TRBD2 aligns across 12 bases. Per the germline V gene, CDR1 is KGHDR and CDR2 is SFDVKD. With 4 bases clipped from V and 4 bases from J, the junction kept 4 bases outside the gene matches. The CDR3 spans 16 residues. The CDR3 coding sequence is TGTGCCACCAGTGAAAGACTAGCGGGAGCGTACAATGAGCAGTTCTTC. Residues: CATSERLAGAYNEQFF.

The chain recombines TRBV6-5 with TRBJ1-4, with a possible D match to TRBD1 (6 bases). The CDR3 is 15 residues long. V dropped 5 bases and J dropped 2 bases, with 12 bases sitting between them. CDR1 and CDR2 from the germline V gene are MNHEY and SVGAGI. This chain's CDR3 is CASSREGGTNEKLFF. CDR3 sequence (DNA): TGTGCCAGCAGTAGGGAGGGGGGCACTAATGAAAAACTGTTTTTT.

The V call is TRBV6-2 or TRBV6-3, the J call TRBJ2-1, with a tentative D call TRBD1 (6 bases). V gave up 2 bases and J gave up 9 bases, with 8 bases separating them. This CDR3 comprises 12 residues. Germline assignment: CDR1 MNHEY and CDR2 SVGEGT. As DNA, the CDR3 is TGTGCCAGCAGTTACGAAGGGGGTGAGCAGTTCTTC. Residues: CASSYEGGEQFF.

The chain carries TRBV29-1 and TRBJ2-7, with 8 bases lining up with TRBD2. V dropped 0 bases and J dropped 0; count of bases not matched to a gene: 4. Germline CDR1 reads SQVTM; CDR2 reads ANQGSEA. The CDR3 length is 15 residues. The CDR3 here is CSVEDGLAFSYEQYF. For the CDR3, the DNA is TGCAGCGTTGAAGATGGACTAGCCTTCTCCTACGAGCAGTACTTC.

The rearrangement links TRBV5-1 to TRBJ1-6; D unresolved. This CDR3 contains 15 residues. Trimming stripped 0 bases from V and 6 bases from J, with 10 bases between. Germline V gene sequence: CDR1 SGHRS, CDR2 YFSETQ. As DNA, the CDR3 is TGCGCCAGCAGCTTGGCCGTCTCGAGTAATTCACCCCTCCACTTT. It encodes CASSLAVSSNSPLHF.

The V call is TRBV28, the J call TRBJ2-7; 8 bases map to TRBD2. Germline V gene lookup returns CDR1 MDHEN and CDR2 SYDVKM. The V gene end was trimmed by 7 bases and the J gene end by 0 bases; junction bases not matched to a gene: 8. This CDR3 is built from 15 residues. This CDR3 is CASNLSGGPSYEQYF. Written as DNA, the CDR3 is TGTGCCAGCAACTTATCGGGGGGGCCCTCCTACGAGCAGTACTTC.

CDR3 region: CASTPGGSVTGELFF. CDR3 in DNA: TGTGCCAGCACCCCTGGGGGGTCGGTCACCGGGGAGCTGTTTTTT. The rearrangement links TRBV6-5 to TRBJ2-2; a weak D match, TRBD2 (6 bases). V gave up 7 bases and J gave up 4 bases, with 16 bases separating them. Germline V lookup: CDR1 MNHEY, CDR2 SVGAGI. The CDR3 is 15 amino acids.

V gene TRBV2 combines with J gene TRBJ1-4; TRBD1 is a possible D gene (6 bases). The CDR3 is 15 amino acids. Trimming shortened V by 6 bases and J by 7 bases, and 18 bases separated the two germline ends. Germline V CDR1 and CDR2: SNHLY, FYNNEI. The CDR3 DNA is TGTGCCAGCAGCACCGTGGGGACAAGGGGTGAAAAACTGTTTTTT. It codes for CASSTVGTRGEKLFF. The full variable domain, in which reference TRBV2 and TRBJ1-4 provide the parts outside the CDR3, is EPEVTQTPSHQVTQMGQEVILRCVPISNHLYFYWYRQILGQKVEFLVSFYNNEISEKSEIFDDQFSVERPDGSNFTLKIRSTKLEDSAMYFCASSTVGTRGEKLFFGSGTQLSVL.

The rearrangement joins TRBV4-3 to TRBJ2-3; D perhaps matches TRBD2 (6 bases). V lost 0 bases and J lost 4, with 14 bases in between. The CDR3 length is 16 residues. CDR1 LGHNA and CDR2 YSLEER come from the germline V gene. The CDR3 loop reads CASSQDQPGRSDTQYF. The CDR3 DNA is TGCGCCAGCAGCCAAGATCAGCCAGGGAGGTCAGATACGCAGTATTTT.

This clone has just a few counts. The chain has TRBV29-1 and TRBJ2-5; the match to TRBD1 covers 7 bases. Losses at the gene ends were 7 bases for V and 2 bases for J; bases not matched to a gene: 4. Per germline, CDR1 SQVTM and CDR2 ANQGSEA. The CDR3 loop spans 12 amino acids. CDR3 protein: CSALTGQETQYF. The CDR3 DNA reads TGCAGCGCCCTGACAGGGCAAGAGACCCAGTACTTC.

This clone appeared once. The chain links TRBV11-2 to TRBJ2-3; 9 bases fit TRBD2. This CDR3 is built from 14 residues. Germline lookup yields CDR1 SGHAT and CDR2 FQNNGV. V was clipped by 2 bases and J by 5 bases; unmatched bases: 2. The CDR3 is CASSLWRGGDTQYF. The CDR3 bases are TGTGCCAGCAGCTTATGGCGGGGGGGAGATACGCAGTATTTT.

This clone was found a few times. V usage is TRBV4-2 and J usage is TRBJ1-6, with 8 nucleotides matching TRBD1. Germline V gene lookup returns CDR1 LGHNA and CDR2 YNFKEQ. Unmatched junction bases numbered 5, after V lost 2 bases and J lost 8 bases. CDR3 length: 15 amino acids. The CDR3 DNA reads TGTGCCAGCAGCCAATTCCCGACAGGGGATTCACCCCTCCACTTT. Translated: CASSQFPTGDSPLHF.

This chain connects TRBV12-3 or TRBV12-4 to TRBJ2-3; D is uncertain. Trimming removed 1 base at V and 3 bases at J, with 5 bases between. The CDR3 is 13 residues long. CDR3 amino acids: CASSLGVTDTQYF. Here the CDR3 DNA reads TGTGCCAGCAGTTTAGGTGTAACAGATACGCAGTATTTT.

The rearrangement links TRBV10-3 to TRBJ2-3; 8 nucleotides agree with TRBD2. The CDR3 is 17 amino acids. The V and J ends lost 7 bases and 4 bases, in that order; junction bases with no gene match: 16. Germline loops: CDR1 ENHRY, CDR2 SYGVKD. The chain's CDR3 is CAITSVVSGSIADTQYF. The DNA of the CDR3 is TGTGCCATCACCTCGGTAGTGAGCGGGAGTATCGCAGATACGCAGTATTTT.

This sequence joins TRBV6-5 and TRBJ1-5, with 7 nucleotides matching TRBD1. This CDR3 has 15 amino acids. J gave up 1 base and V 5 bases, and 5 bases lay outside the gene matches. Per the germline V gene, CDR1 is MNHEY and CDR2 is SVGAGI. CDR3 region: CASSQGGASNQPQHF. The CDR3 DNA sequence: TGTGCCAGCAGTCAGGGGGGTGCGAGCAATCAGCCCCAGCATTTT.

This chain links TRBV11-2 with TRBJ2-7, with a tentative D call TRBD2 (5 bases). Germline loops: CDR1 SGHAT, CDR2 FQNNGV. CDR3 length: 15 amino acids. Trimming removed 2 bases from V and 2 bases from J, with 13 bases in between. The CDR3 DNA follows: TGTGCCAGCAGCTTATTCTACCGGGGAACCTACGAGCAGTACTTC. Its translation: CASSLFYRGTYEQYF.

The V and J genes are TRBV6-4 and TRBJ1-2; 10 positions match TRBD1. The CDR3 extends over 14 amino acids. V trimming: 3 bases; J trimming: 13 bases; junction bases outside the gene matches: 11. Germline lookup yields CDR1 MRHNA and CDR2 SNTAGT. The chain's CDR3 is CASSEGRDRGPSTF. In DNA form, the CDR3 reads TGTGCCAGCAGTGAAGGCCGGGACAGGGGCCCTAGCACCTTC.

The chain has TRBV19 and TRBJ2-7; the match to TRBD1 covers 11 bases. The CDR3 loop spans 13 amino acids. Germline lookup yields CDR1 LNHDA and CDR2 SQIVND (reference sequence). The V segment lost 10 bases and the J segment 7 bases; nucleotides outside the gene matches: 9. The DNA for the CDR3 is TGTGCCACTTGGACAGGGGGCGCGGGGGAGCAGTACTTC. Protein sequence: CATWTGGAGEQYF.

The chain has TRBV5-1 and TRBJ2-1; 11 nucleotides agree with TRBD1. V shed 4 bases, J shed 7 bases, and the junction held 7 bases outside the gene matches. The CDR3 contains 15 residues. Germline V gene lookup returns CDR1 SGHRS and CDR2 YFSETQ. The CDR3 sequence is CASSRLGQGANEQFF. CDR3 bases: TGCGCCAGCAGCCGCCTTGGACAGGGGGCTAATGAGCAGTTCTTC. Variable domain in full (rest from reference TRBV5-1 and TRBJ2-1): KAGVTQTPRYLIKTRGQQVTLSCSPISGHRSVSWYQQTPGQGLQFLFEYFSETQRNKGNFPGRFSGRQFSNSRSEMNVSTLELGDSALYLCASSRLGQGANEQFFGPGTRLTVL.

V gene TRBV6-5 combines with J gene TRBJ1-1; maybe TRBD1 (5 bases). Per germline, CDR1 MNHEY and CDR2 SVGAGI. The CDR3 spans 13 residues. V was shortened by 5 bases and J by 8 bases, with 15 bases between the two germline ends. CDR3 amino acids: CASSTDGGGEAFF. CDR3 sequence (DNA): TGTGCCAGCAGTACCGACGGGGGAGGGGAAGCTTTCTTT.

V usage is TRBV5-1 and J usage is TRBJ2-7; possible D gene TRBD2, 5 bases. The CDR3 sequence is 13 residues long. Germline CDR1 and CDR2: SGHRS and YFSETQ. V lost 8 bases, J lost 0 bases, and 12 bases lay in between. The CDR3 sequence: CASKLESSYEQYF. The CDR3 nucleotides read TGCGCCAGTAAACTAGAGAGCTCCTACGAGCAGTACTTC.

The J gene is TRBJ2-2, the V gene TRBV5-1, with a possible D match to TRBD2 (6 bases). The germline V gene encodes CDR1 SGHRS and CDR2 YFSETQ. The CDR3 totals 16 residues. Deletions cut 4 bases from V and 2 bases from J, with 15 bases between. In DNA, the CDR3 is TGCGCCAGCAGCCCCGGGGTAGCGGTAAACACCGGGGAGCTGTTTTTT. Translated, it gives CASSPGVAVNTGELFF.

A single count supports this clone. Other DNA sequences from this sample encode an identical CDR3 as well. V and J are TRBV19 and TRBJ2-1; D not resolved. This CDR3 is built from 15 residues. V gave up 2 bases and J gave up 0 bases, with 8 bases separating them. CDR1 LNHDA and CDR2 SQIVND come from the germline V gene (reference sequence). This CDR3 is CASSISGSSYNEQFF. The CDR3 DNA reads TGTGCCAGTAGTATATCTGGCAGCTCCTACAATGAGCAGTTCTTC.